This entry concerns a single T cell receptor beta chain. What it recognizes is unknown. Germline CDR1 reads MNHEY; CDR2 reads SVGAGI. V trimming: 5 bases; J trimming: 1 base; junction bases outside the gene matches: 5. CDR3 length equals 15 residues. The record originates from a study of Ad26.COV2.S vaccination and SARS-CoV-2 variants. On the study more broadly: Donor joined the COV1001 Ad26.COV2.S trial arm. General study results and limits: The study found similar non-spike TCR breadth in vaccine and placebo recipients.

Treatment specified: 15 to 20 received Ad26.COV2.S at low or high dose, single or two shots; 5 received placebo; per-sample allocation not given. Each sample was drawn 63 days after the first injection (of vaccine or placebo). In Boston, the donor was an adult between 18-55 years of age. Libraries were prepared by immunoSEQ multiplex PCR; TCRdb keeps only in-frame clonotypes and omits some of them. The top ten hold roughly 7.4% of the sample, which has 380,000 or so clones, roughly 85% seen once. The chain employs TRBV6-5 and TRBJ2-7; 10 bases agree with TRBD2. The receptor was isolated from a person aged 18 to 59 who received the Ad26.COV2.S COVID-19 vaccine or a placebo. The sequencing here drew on peripheral blood, taken in a trial of Ad26.COV2.S vaccine versus placebo. In DNA form, the CDR3 reads TGTGCCAGCAGTATTAGCGGGAGGACGTCCTACGAGCAGTACTTC. Amino acids: CASSISGRTSYEQYF.